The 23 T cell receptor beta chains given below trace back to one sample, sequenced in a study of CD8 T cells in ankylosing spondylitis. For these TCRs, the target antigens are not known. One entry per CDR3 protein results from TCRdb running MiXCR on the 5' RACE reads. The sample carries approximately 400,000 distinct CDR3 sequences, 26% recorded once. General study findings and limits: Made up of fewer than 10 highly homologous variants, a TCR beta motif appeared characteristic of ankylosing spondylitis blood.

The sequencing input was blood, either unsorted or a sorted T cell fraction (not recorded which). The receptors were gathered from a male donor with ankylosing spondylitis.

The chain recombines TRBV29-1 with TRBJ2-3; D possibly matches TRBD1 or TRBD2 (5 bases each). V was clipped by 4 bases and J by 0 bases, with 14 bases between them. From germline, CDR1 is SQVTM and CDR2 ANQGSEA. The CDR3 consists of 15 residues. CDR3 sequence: CSVGGWGRSTDTQYF. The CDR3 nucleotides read TGCAGCGTTGGGGGGTGGGGTCGGAGCACAGATACGCAGTATTTT.

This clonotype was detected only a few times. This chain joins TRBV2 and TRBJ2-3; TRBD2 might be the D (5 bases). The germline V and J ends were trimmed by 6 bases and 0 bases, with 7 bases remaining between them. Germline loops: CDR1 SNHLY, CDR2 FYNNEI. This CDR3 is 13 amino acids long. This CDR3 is CASRERSTDTQYF. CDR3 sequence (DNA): TGTGCCAGCAGGGAGCGGAGCACAGATACGCAGTATTTT.

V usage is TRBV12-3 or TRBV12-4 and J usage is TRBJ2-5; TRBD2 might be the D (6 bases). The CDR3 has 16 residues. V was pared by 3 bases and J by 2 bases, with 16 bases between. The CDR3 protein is CASSFLEGSGQETQYF. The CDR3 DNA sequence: TGTGCCAGCAGTTTCCTAGAAGGTAGCGGTCAAGAGACCCAGTACTTC.

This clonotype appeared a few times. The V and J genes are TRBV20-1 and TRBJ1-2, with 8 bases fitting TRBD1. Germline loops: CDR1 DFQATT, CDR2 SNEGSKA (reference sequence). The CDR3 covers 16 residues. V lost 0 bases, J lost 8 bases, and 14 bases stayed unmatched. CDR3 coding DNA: TGCAGTGCTAGAGATCAGGCAGGGGGCGTCCTATCGGGCTACACCTTC. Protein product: CSARDQAGGVLSGYTF.

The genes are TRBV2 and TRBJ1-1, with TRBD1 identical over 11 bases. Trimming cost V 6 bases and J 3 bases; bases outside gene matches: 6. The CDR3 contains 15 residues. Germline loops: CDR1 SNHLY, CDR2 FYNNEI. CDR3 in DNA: TGTGCCAGCAGCGGACAGGGGGCGCGGCACACTGAAGCTTTCTTT. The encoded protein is CASSGQGARHTEAFF. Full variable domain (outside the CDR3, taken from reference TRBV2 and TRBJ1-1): EPEVTQTPSHQVTQMGQEVILRCVPISNHLYFYWYRQILGQKVEFLVSFYNNEISEKSEIFDDQFSVERPDGSNFTLKIRSTKLEDSAMYFCASSGQGARHTEAFFGQGTRLTVV.

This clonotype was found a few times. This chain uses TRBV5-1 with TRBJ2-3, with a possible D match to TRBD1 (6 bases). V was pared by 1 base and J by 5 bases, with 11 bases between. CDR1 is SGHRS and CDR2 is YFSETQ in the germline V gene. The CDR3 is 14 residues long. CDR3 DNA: TGCGCCAGCAGCTTGCCAGGGGCTGAAGATACGCAGTATTTT. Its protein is CASSLPGAEDTQYF. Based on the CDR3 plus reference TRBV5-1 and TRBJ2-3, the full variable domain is KAGVTQTPRYLIKTRGQQVTLSCSPISGHRSVSWYQQTPGQGLQFLFEYFSETQRNKGNFPGRFSGRQFSNSRSEMNVSTLELGDSALYLCASSLPGAEDTQYFGPGTRLTVL.

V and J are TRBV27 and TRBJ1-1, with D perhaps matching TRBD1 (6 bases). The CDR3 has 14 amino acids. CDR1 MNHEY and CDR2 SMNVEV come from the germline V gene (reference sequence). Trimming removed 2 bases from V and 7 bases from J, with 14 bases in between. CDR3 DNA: TGTGCCAGCAGTTTACGGTCAGGGGAGAATGAAGCTTTCTTT. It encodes CASSLRSGENEAFF.

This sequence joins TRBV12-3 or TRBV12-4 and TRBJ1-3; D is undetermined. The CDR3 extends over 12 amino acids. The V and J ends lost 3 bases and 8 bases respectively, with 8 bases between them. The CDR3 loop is CASSFGGYTIYF. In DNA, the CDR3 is TGTGCCAGCAGTTTCGGAGGGTACACCATATATTTT.

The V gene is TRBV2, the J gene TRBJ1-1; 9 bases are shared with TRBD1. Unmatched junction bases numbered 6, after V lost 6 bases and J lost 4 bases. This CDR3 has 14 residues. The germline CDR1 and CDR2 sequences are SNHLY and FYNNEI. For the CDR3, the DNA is TGTGCCAGCAGACCGACAGGGGGTAGCACTGAAGCTTTCTTT. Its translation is CASRPTGGSTEAFF.

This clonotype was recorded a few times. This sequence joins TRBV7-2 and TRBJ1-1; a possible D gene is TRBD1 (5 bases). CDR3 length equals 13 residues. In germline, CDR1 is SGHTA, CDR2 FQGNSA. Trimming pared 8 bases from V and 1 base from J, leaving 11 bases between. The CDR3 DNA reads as TGTGCCAGCCCCCGGGGCCCGAACACTGAAGCTTTCTTT. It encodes CASPRGPNTEAFF.

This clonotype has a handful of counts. The DNA for the CDR3 is TGTGCCAGCAGCCATTGGACTCAATCCTACGAGCAGTACTTC. Amino acid sequence: CASSHWTQSYEQYF. The J gene is TRBJ2-7, the V gene TRBV14; possible D gene TRBD2, 5 bases. CDR1 is SGHDN and CDR2 is FVKESK in the germline V gene. The V gene lost 3 bases and the J gene lost 1 base, with 10 bases spanning the gap. The CDR3 loop spans 14 amino acids.

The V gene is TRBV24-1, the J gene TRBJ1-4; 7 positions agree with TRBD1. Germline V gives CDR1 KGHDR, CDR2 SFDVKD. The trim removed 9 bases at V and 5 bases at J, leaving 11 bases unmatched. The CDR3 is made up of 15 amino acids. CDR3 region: CATSPGQRENEKLFF. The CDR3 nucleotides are TGTGCCACCTCACCGGGACAGCGAGAGAATGAAAAACTGTTTTTT.

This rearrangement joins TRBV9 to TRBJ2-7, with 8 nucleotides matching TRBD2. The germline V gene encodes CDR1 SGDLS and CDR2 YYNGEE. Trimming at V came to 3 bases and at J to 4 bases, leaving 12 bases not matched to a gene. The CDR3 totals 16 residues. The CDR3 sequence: CASSEGSGGLVYEQYF. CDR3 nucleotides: TGTGCCAGCAGCGAGGGGTCGGGGGGGCTCGTATACGAGCAGTACTTC.

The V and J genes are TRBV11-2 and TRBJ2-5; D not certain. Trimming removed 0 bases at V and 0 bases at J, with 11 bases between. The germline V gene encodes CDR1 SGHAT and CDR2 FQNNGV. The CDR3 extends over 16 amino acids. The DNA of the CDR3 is TGTGCCAGCAGCTTAGATCGGCAAGGGTACCAAGAGACCCAGTACTTC. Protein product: CASSLDRQGYQETQYF.

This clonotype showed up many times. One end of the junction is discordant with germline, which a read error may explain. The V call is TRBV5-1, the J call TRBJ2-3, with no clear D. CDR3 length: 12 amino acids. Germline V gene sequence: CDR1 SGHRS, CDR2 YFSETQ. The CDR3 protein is CASSLVRDTQYF. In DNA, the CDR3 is TGTGCCAGCAGCTTAGTTAGAGATACGCAGTATTTT. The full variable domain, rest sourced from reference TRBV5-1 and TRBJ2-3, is KAGVTQTPRYLIKTRGQQVTLSCSPISGHRSVSWYQQTPGQGLQFLFEYFSETQRNKGNFPGRFSGRQFSNSRSEMNVSTLELGDSALYLCASSLVRDTQYFGPGTRLTVL.

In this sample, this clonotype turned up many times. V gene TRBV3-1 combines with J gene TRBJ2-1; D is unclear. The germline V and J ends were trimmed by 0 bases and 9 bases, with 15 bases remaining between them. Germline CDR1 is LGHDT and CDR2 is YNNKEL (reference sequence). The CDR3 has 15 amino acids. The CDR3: CASSQDSARLGEQFF. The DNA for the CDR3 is TGTGCCAGCAGCCAAGATTCAGCCAGGTTGGGTGAGCAGTTCTTC.

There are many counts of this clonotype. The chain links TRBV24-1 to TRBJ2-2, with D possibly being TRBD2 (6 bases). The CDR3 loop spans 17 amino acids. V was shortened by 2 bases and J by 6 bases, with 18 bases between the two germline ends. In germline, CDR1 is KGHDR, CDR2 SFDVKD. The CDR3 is CATSDSPGGLRAGELFF. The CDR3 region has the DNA TGTGCCACCAGTGATTCTCCCGGGGGTTTAAGGGCCGGGGAGCTGTTTTTT.

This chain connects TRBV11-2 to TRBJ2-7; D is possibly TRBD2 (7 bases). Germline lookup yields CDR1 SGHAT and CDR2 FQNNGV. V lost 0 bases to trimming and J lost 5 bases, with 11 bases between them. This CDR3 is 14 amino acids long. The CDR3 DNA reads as TGTGCCAGCAGCTTAGAGGGGGGGCCCCACGAGCAGTACGTC. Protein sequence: CASSLEGGPHEQYV.

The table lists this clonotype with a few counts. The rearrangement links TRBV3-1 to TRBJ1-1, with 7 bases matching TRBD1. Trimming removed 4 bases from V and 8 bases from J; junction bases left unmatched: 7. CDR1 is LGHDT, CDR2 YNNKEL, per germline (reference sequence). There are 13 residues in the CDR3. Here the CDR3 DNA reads TGTGCCAGCAGCCCCGGGACAGCTGGCGAAGCTTTCTTT. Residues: CASSPGTAGEAFF. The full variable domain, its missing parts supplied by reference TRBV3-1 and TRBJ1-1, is DTAVSQTPKYLVTQMGNDKSIKCEQNLGHDTMYWYKQDSKKFLKIMFSYNNKELIINETVPNRFSPKSPDKAHLNLHINSLELGDSAVYFCASSPGTAGEAFFGQGTRLTVV.

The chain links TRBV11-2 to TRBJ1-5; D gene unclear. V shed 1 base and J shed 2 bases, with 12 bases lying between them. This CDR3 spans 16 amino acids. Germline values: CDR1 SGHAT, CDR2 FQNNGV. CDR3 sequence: CASSLGSTRGNQPQHF. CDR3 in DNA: TGTGCCAGCAGCTTAGGATCCACCCGCGGCAATCAGCCCCAGCATTTT. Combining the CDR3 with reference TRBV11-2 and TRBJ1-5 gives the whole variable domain EAGVAQSPRYKIIEKRQSVAFWCNPISGHATLYWYQQILGQGPKLLIQFQNNGVVDDSQLPKDRFSAERLKGVDSTLKIQPAKLEDSAVYLCASSLGSTRGNQPQHFGDGTRLSIL.

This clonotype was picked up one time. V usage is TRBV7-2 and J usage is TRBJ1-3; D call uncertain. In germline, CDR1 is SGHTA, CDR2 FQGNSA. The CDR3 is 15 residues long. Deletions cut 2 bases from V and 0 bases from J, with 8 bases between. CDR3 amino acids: CASSLSVSSGNTIYF. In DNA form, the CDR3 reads TGTGCCAGCAGCTTAAGCGTATCCTCTGGAAACACCATATATTTT.

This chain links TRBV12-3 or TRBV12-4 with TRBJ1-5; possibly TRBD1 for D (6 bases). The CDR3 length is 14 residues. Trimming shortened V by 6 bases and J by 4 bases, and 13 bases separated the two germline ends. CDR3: CASSRGGLNQPQHF. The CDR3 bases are TGTGCCAGCAGCCGGGGGGGGCTGAATCAGCCCCAGCATTTT.

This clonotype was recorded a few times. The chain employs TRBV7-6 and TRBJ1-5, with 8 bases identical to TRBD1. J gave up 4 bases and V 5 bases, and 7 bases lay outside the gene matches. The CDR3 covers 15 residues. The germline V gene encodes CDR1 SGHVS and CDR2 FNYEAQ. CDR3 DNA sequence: TGTGCCAGCAGCCCTGACAGGGGAGGAAATCAGCCCCAGCATTTT. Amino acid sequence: CASSPDRGGNQPQHF. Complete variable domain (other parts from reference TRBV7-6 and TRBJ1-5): GAGVSQSPRYKVTKRGQDVALRCDPISGHVSLYWYRQALGQGPEFLTYFNYEAQQDKSGLPNDRFSAERPEGSISTLTIQRTEQRDSAMYRCASSPDRGGNQPQHFGDGTRLSIL.